The 27 T cell receptor beta chains below come from one sample, sequenced in a study of blood T cells in healthy people across ages. A J-beta primer mix and a sample-barcoded 5' primer were used in a second PCR of roughly 6 to 12 cycles. TCRdb reprocessed the 5' RACE reads with MiXCR, giving one entry per CDR3 protein. Here the sample spans around 1,000,000 distinct CDR3 sequences, around 27% being singletons. These data were also filed under a second study, of T cells of mothers and their children.

Sequenced material: blood. The receptors were sampled from a girl aged 2-9 years in good health.

This clonotype was counted between two and nine times. The V and J genes are TRBV6-1 and TRBJ2-1, with TRBD1 matching 7 bases. Trimming cost V 7 bases and J 8 bases; bases outside gene matches: 11. Germline CDR1 MNHNS, CDR2 SASEGT. The CDR3 contains 14 residues. This chain's CDR3 is CASNGVQGEDEQFF. CDR3 coding DNA: TGTGCCAGCAACGGTGTTCAGGGGGAAGATGAGCAGTTCTTC.

This clonotype appeared a few times. The rearrangement joins TRBV7-9 to TRBJ1-4; 8 bases are a match to TRBD1. CDR1 and CDR2 (germline): SEHNR, FQNEAQ (reference sequence). This CDR3 has 14 amino acids. V gave up 5 bases and J gave up 4 bases; unmatched junction bases: 3. For the CDR3, the DNA is TGTGCCAGCAGCCCGGGACAGGTTAATGAAAAACTGTTTTTT. This codes for CASSPGQVNEKLFF.

This clonotype was seen only a few times. The chain links TRBV6-2 or TRBV6-3 to TRBJ1-5; perhaps TRBD1 as D (6 bases). Germline V gene data show CDR1 as MNHEY and CDR2 as SVGEGT. With 4 bases removed from V and 5 bases from J, the gap between germline ends came to 21 bases. The CDR3 consists of 17 residues. For the CDR3, the DNA is TGTGCCAGCAGTTCTCATGACCTCCAGGGGTTGCATCAGCCCCAGCATTTT. Its protein product is CASSSHDLQGLHQPQHF.

Worth noting for this clonotype: Compared with germline, one end of the junction differs, possibly owing to a read error. J is TRBJ2-7 and V is TRBV20-1; tentatively, D is TRBD1 or TRBD2 (7 bases each). Germline values: CDR1 DFQATT, CDR2 SNEGSKA (reference sequence). This CDR3 has 15 amino acids. CDR3 DNA sequence: TGCAGCGCTAGAAATTTTCAGGGGGAGGGAGACGAGCAGTACTTC. It translates to CSARNFQGEGDEQYF.

This rearrangement joins TRBV4-1 to TRBJ2-5; 7 nucleotides match TRBD1. The CDR3 extends over 15 amino acids. V gave up 1 base and J gave up 4 bases; unmatched junction bases: 6. Germline CDR1 and CDR2: MGHRA and YSYEKL. CDR3 bases: TGCGCCAGCAGCCAAGTCCAAAGGGGGCCAGAGACCCAGTACTTC. Protein product: CASSQVQRGPETQYF.

This clonotype was seen only a few times. The chain carries TRBV13 and TRBJ1-5; maybe TRBD1 (6 bases). The V gene's germline CDR1 is PRHDT and CDR2 FYEKMQ (reference sequence). The V end lost 4 bases, the J end lost 3 bases, and 10 bases lay between the germline ends. This CDR3 has 14 amino acids. CDR3 region: CASSSRDNNQPQHF. The DNA for the CDR3 is TGTGCCAGCAGCTCCCGGGACAACAATCAGCCCCAGCATTTT.

This clonotype was observed a few times. The rearrangement uses TRBV7-2 and TRBJ2-5, with 12 bases matching TRBD2. J gave up 3 bases and V 6 bases, and 2 bases lay outside the gene matches. From germline, CDR1 is SGHTA and CDR2 FQGNSA. This CDR3 spans 14 amino acids. The DNA for the CDR3 is TGTGCCAGCAGACTAGCGGGAGGAAAAGAGACCCAGTACTTC. Its translation: CASRLAGGKETQYF.

V is TRBV20-1 and J is TRBJ2-7; the match to TRBD2 covers 7 bases. V gave up 1 base and J gave up 1 base; unmatched junction bases: 7. The germline V gene encodes CDR1 DFQATT and CDR2 SNEGSKA (reference sequence). CDR3 length equals 15 residues. The CDR3 nucleotides read TGCAGTGCTAGAGGTCGGGAGGATGGGTCCTACGAGCAGTACTTC. The encoded protein is CSARGREDGSYEQYF.

The genes are TRBV18 and TRBJ1-1; D ambiguous. V dropped 8 bases and J dropped 0 bases, with 7 bases sitting between them. This CDR3 comprises 12 residues. The germline V gene has CDR1 KGHSH and CDR2 LQKENI. CDR3 sequence (DNA): TGTGCCAGCCTCGGGATGAACACTGAAGCTTTCTTT. It specifies CASLGMNTEAFF.

The sample holds a few counts of this clonotype. The V and J genes are TRBV24-1 and TRBJ1-2; 9 nucleotides line up with TRBD1. The V and J ends lost 3 bases and 9 bases, in that order; junction bases with no gene match: 7. Germline-derived CDR1 and CDR2 are KGHDR and SFDVKD. This CDR3 has 14 amino acids. CDR3: CATSDPFTGGSYTF. CDR3 coding DNA: TGTGCCACCAGTGATCCCTTTACAGGGGGCAGCTACACCTTC.

Remarks on this clonotype: A far larger clone is one nucleotide away, so this likely arose from a read error. The chain is built from TRBV21-1 and TRBJ2-5. The J call may be incorrect, as the DNA end agrees better with TRBJ2-7. TRBV21-1 has pseudogene status. CDR3 length equals 9 residues. The CDR3 region has the DNA TGTGCCAGCTGCTACGAGCAGTACTTC. It codes for CASCYEQYF.

The chain links TRBV20-1 to TRBJ1-4; possible D gene TRBD1, 5 bases. The CDR3 is 15 residues long. V gave up 0 bases and J gave up 6 bases, with 14 bases separating them. The germline gives CDR1 DFQATT, CDR2 SNEGSKA (reference sequence). The CDR3 is CSARDGRAIHEKLFF. The DNA for the CDR3 is TGCAGTGCTAGAGATGGCAGGGCGATCCATGAAAAACTGTTTTTT.

This sequence joins TRBV6-1 and TRBJ1-3; D is ambiguous. Germline lookup yields CDR1 MNHNS and CDR2 SASEGT. The CDR3 has 17 amino acids. The V end was cut by 2 bases, the J end by 0 bases, with 14 bases between. CDR3 DNA: TGTGCCAGCAGTGAACCGGAGGAGTACGACTCTGGAAACACCATATATTTT. Residues: CASSEPEEYDSGNTIYF.

The chain links TRBV12-5 to TRBJ2-2, with D hard to call. V lost 3 bases and J lost 4, with 15 bases in between. Germline-derived CDR1 and CDR2 are LGHNT and FRNRAP. This CDR3 region has 16 residues. The CDR3 is CASGFNDTSLTGELFF. In DNA form, the CDR3 reads TGTGCTAGTGGTTTCAATGACACAAGTCTCACCGGGGAGCTGTTTTTT.

V usage is TRBV5-1 and J usage is TRBJ2-5; D ambiguous. This CDR3 is built from 15 residues. V was trimmed by 0 bases and J by 3 bases, leaving 12 bases between them. Germline V CDR1 and CDR2: SGHRS, YFSETQ. The CDR3 loop is CASSLVPDAEETQYF. The CDR3 DNA is TGCGCCAGCAGCTTGGTCCCCGACGCTGAAGAGACCCAGTACTTC. Full variable domain (missing parts from reference TRBV5-1 and TRBJ2-5): KAGVTQTPRYLIKTRGQQVTLSCSPISGHRSVSWYQQTPGQGLQFLFEYFSETQRNKGNFPGRFSGRQFSNSRSEMNVSTLELGDSALYLCASSLVPDAEETQYFGPGTRLLVL.

This rearrangement joins TRBV7-9 to TRBJ1-1; D is ambiguous. The germline V and J ends were trimmed by 6 bases and 3 bases, with 20 bases remaining between them. CDR3 length equals 16 residues. The V gene's germline CDR1 is SEHNR and CDR2 FQNEAQ (reference sequence). For the CDR3, the DNA is TGTGCCAGCAGGCTGTACTCCTGGAGACTGTACACTGAAGCTTTCTTT. Translated: CASRLYSWRLYTEAFF. Supplemented by reference TRBV7-9 and TRBJ1-1, the full variable domain reads DTGVSQNPRHKITKRGQNVTFRCDPISEHNRLYWYRQTLGQGPEFLTYFQNEAQLEKSRLLSDRFSAERPKGSFSTLEIQRTEQGDSAMYLCASRLYSWRLYTEAFFGQGTRLTVV.

The chain has TRBV7-9 and TRBJ2-7, with D unclear. The V end was cut by 2 bases, the J end by 3 bases, with 17 bases between. The germline V gene has CDR1 SEHNR and CDR2 FQNEAQ (reference sequence). This CDR3 has 16 amino acids. CDR3 DNA: TGTGCCAGCAGCTTATTTACTGCGGCAGGCGACTACGAGCAGTACTTC. Its translation: CASSLFTAAGDYEQYF.

This clonotype was detected only a few times. The chain employs TRBV9 and TRBJ2-1; the D is unclear. This CDR3 has 15 amino acids. The germline V gene has CDR1 SGDLS and CDR2 YYNGEE. With 4 bases removed from V and 1 base from J, the gap between germline ends came to 12 bases. CDR3 in DNA: TGTGCCAGCAGCCCCCGATTGGGATCCTACAATGAGCAGTTCTTC. It yields the protein CASSPRLGSYNEQFF.

The chain joins TRBV7-9 to TRBJ1-2, with D perhaps TRBD1 (5 bases). The CDR3 runs to 15 residues. The V gene lost 5 bases and the J gene lost 7 bases, with 20 bases spanning the gap. CDR1 and CDR2 (germline): SEHNR, FQNEAQ (reference sequence). The DNA for the CDR3 is TGTGCCAGCAGCGCCCCGGATGTCCTCGGGGCTGGCTACACCTTC. It encodes CASSAPDVLGAGYTF. Supplemented by reference TRBV7-9 and TRBJ1-2, the full variable domain reads DTGVSQNPRHKITKRGQNVTFRCDPISEHNRLYWYRQTLGQGPEFLTYFQNEAQLEKSRLLSDRFSAERPKGSFSTLEIQRTEQGDSAMYLCASSAPDVLGAGYTFGSGTRLTVV.

The chain has TRBV7-2 and TRBJ2-5, with 10 positions matching TRBD2. From germline, CDR1 is SGHTA and CDR2 FQGNSA. The CDR3 is 16 residues long. With 3 bases clipped from V and 5 bases from J, the junction kept 9 bases outside the gene matches. The chain's CDR3 is CASSLASGSIGETQYF. CDR3 in DNA: TGTGCCAGCAGCTTGGCTAGCGGGAGCATCGGGGAGACCCAGTACTTC.

This rearrangement joins TRBV29-1 to TRBJ1-1; D is possibly TRBD1 (5 bases). The CDR3 extends over 13 amino acids. Germline loops: CDR1 SQVTM, CDR2 ANQGSEA. V was clipped by 6 bases and J by 6 bases, with 17 bases between them. CDR3 DNA: TGCAGCGTAGGGGTCGGGGGTGGTCCTGAAGCTTTCTTT. It specifies CSVGVGGGPEAFF.

The V call is TRBV25-1, the J call TRBJ2-5; perhaps TRBD2 as D (5 bases). This CDR3 is 12 amino acids long. The ends were cut back, 5 bases at V and 4 bases at J, with 8 bases in the middle. Germline CDR1 is MGHDK and CDR2 is SYGVNS. The CDR3 loop reads CASSWRAETQYF. The DNA of the CDR3 is TGTGCCAGCAGTTGGCGGGCAGAGACCCAGTACTTC.

The chain couples TRBV10-3 to TRBJ1-3; tentatively, D is TRBD1 (5 bases). With 6 bases removed from V and 4 bases from J, the gap between germline ends came to 13 bases. The germline V gene has CDR1 ENHRY and CDR2 SYGVKD. The length of the CDR3 is 14 residues. CDR3 sequence (DNA): TGTGCCATCAGCCGTCGGGGGTCCGGAAACACCATATATTTT. Its protein is CAISRRGSGNTIYF.

There are many counts of this clonotype. The chain couples TRBV27 to TRBJ2-3; TRBD2 matches at 7 bases. J was trimmed by 1 base and V by 2 bases; bases with no gene match: 3. CDR1 and CDR2 (germline): MNHEY, SMNVEV (reference sequence). The CDR3 loop spans 15 amino acids. CDR3 residues: CASSLPSGGTDTQYF. The CDR3 nucleotides are TGTGCCAGCAGTTTACCTAGCGGCGGCACAGATACGCAGTATTTT.

This clonotype was observed a handful of times. The CDR3 DNA is TGCAGCGCCAGTTCTGGCGCAAATCGTGAAAAACTGTTTTTT. Its protein is CSASSGANREKLFF. The rearrangement uses TRBV29-1 and TRBJ1-4; D remains ambiguous. The CDR3 has 14 residues. The V and J ends lost 7 bases and 7 bases respectively, with 19 bases between them. Germline CDR1 reads SQVTM; CDR2 reads ANQGSEA.

In DNA, the CDR3 is TGTGCCACCACCCCTAGCGGGATTGAGACCCAGTACTTC. Translated: CATTPSGIETQYF. The chain recombines TRBV15 with TRBJ2-1; 9 nucleotides match TRBD2. The J call may be wrong; the DNA end is better matched by TRBJ2-5. Germline assignment: CDR1 LNHNV and CDR2 YYDKDF (reference sequence). CDR3 length equals 13 residues.

This clonotype was observed a few times. The DNA of the CDR3 is TGTGCCAGCAGCCCCCCCTTTGGTAGTCTCAGCTATGGCTACACCTTC. It yields the protein CASSPPFGSLSYGYTF. The chain joins TRBV7-8 to TRBJ1-2; D ambiguous. CDR1 is SGHVS, CDR2 FQNEAQ, per germline. The length of the CDR3 is 16 residues. The V end was cut by 5 bases, the J end by 4 bases, with 20 bases between.